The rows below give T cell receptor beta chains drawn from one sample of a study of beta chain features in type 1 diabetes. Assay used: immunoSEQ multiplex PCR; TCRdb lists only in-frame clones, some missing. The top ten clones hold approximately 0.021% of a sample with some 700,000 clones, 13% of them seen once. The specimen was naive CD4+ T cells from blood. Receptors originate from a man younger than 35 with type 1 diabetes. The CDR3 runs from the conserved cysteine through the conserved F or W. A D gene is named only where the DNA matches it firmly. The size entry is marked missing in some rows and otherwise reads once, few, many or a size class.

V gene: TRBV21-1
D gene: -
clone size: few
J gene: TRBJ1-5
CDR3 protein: CASSPRPGQGFYQPQHF
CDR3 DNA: TGTGCCAGCAGCCCTAGACCGGGACAGGGCTTTTATCAGCCCCAGCATTTT

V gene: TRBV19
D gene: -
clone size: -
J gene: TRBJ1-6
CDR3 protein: CASSNGQRTYNSPLHF
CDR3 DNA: TGTGCCAGTAGTAACGGACAGAGAACCTATAATTCACCCCTCCACTTT

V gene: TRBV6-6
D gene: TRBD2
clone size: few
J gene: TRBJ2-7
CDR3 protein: CASSTREGYRLYEQYF
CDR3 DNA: TGTGCCAGCAGTACCCGGGAGGGATATAGGTTGTACGAGCAGTACTTC

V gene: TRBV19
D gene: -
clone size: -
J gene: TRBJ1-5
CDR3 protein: CASSIQGGQPQHF
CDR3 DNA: TGTGCCAGTAGTATCCAAGGAGGGCAGCCCCAGCATTTT

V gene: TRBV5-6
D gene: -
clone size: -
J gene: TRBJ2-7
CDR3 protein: CASSLGQDYEQYF
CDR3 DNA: TGTGCCAGCAGCTTGGGACAGGACTACGAGCAGTACTTC

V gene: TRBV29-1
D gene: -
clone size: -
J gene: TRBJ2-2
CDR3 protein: CSVERSGGELFF
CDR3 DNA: TGCAGCGTTGAAAGGTCGGGCGGGGAGCTGTTTTTT

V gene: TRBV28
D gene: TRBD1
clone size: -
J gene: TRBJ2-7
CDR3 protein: CASISGQGAAEQYF
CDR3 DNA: TGTGCCAGCATTTCGGGACAGGGGGCTGCCGAGCAGTACTTC

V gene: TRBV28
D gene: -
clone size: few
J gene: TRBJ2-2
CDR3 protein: CASSFSVPGELFF
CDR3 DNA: TGTGCCAGCAGTTTCTCGGTGCCCGGGGAGCTGTTTTTT

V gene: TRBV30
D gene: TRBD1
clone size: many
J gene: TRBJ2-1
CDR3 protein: CAWGGQGAYNEQFF
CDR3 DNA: TGTGCCTGGGGAGGACAGGGGGCCTACAATGAGCAGTTCTTC

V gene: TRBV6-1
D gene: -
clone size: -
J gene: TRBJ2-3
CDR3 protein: CASSERMSTDTQYF
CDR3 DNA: TGTGCCAGCAGTGAAAGAATGAGCACAGATACGCAGTATTTT

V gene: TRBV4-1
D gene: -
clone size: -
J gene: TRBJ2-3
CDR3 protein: CASSYGTSRDTQYF
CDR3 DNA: TGCGCCAGCAGCTACGGGACTTCTAGAGATACGCAGTATTTT

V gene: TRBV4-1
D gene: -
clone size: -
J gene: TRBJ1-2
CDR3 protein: CASSQGANYGYTF
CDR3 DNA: TGCGCCAGCAGCCAAGGAGCAAACTATGGCTACACCTTC

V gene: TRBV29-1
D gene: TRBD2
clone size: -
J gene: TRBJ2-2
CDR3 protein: CSVGGGPQNTGELFF
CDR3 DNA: TGCAGCGTTGGGGGAGGGCCACAGAACACCGGGGAGCTGTTTTTT

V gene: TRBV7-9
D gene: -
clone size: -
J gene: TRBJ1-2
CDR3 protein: CASSLAAGYTF
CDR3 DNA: TGTGCCAGCAGCTTAGCAGCAGGCTACACCTTC

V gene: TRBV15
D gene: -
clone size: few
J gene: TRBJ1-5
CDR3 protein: CATSRDGGYQPQHF
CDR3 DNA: TGTGCCACCAGCAGAGATGGGGGATATCAGCCCCAGCATTTT

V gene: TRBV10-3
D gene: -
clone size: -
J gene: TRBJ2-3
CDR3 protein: CAISEDGTDTQYF
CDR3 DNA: TGTGCCATCAGTGAGGACGGGACAGATACGCAGTATTTT

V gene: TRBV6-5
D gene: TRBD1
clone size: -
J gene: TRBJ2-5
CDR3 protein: CASSSGQGSETQYF
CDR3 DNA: TGTGCCAGCAGTTCGGGACAGGGGTCAGAGACCCAGTACTTC

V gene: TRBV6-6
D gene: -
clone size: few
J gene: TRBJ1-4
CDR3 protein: CASSYFSGNEKLFF
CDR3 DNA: TGTGCCAGCAGTTACTTTTCAGGAAATGAAAAACTGTTTTTT

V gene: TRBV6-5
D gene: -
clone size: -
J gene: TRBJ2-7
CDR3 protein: CASSYNVLPYEQYF
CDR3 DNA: TGTGCCAGCAGTTACAACGTCCTCCCCTACGAGCAGTACTTC

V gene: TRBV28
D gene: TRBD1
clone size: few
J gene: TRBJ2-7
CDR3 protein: CASSFGTPGQVGEQYF
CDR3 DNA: TGTGCCAGCAGTTTTGGGACTCCGGGACAGGTGGGCGAGCAGTACTTC

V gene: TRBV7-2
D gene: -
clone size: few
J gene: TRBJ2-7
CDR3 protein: CASSPGGGFYEQYF
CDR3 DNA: TGTGCCAGCAGCCCGGGAGGGGGCTTTTACGAGCAGTACTTC

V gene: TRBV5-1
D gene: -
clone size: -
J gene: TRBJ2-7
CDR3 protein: CASSSGTQGAEQYF
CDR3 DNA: TGCGCCAGCAGCTCCGGGACTCAAGGGGCCGAGCAGTACTTC

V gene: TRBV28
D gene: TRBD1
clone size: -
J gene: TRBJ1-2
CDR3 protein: CASSSLQGPLYGYTF
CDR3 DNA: TGTGCCAGCAGCTCCTTACAGGGGCCCCTTTATGGCTACACCTTC

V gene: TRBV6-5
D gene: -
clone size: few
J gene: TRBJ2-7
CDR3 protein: CASSYEGTTYEQYF
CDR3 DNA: TGTGCCAGCAGTTACGAGGGAACCACCTACGAGCAGTACTTC

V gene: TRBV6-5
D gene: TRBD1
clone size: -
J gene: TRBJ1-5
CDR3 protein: CASSGTGYQPQHF
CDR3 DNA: TGTGCCAGCAGTGGGACAGGGTATCAGCCCCAGCATTTT

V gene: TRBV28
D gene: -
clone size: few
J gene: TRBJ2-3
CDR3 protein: CASSLNRYTDTQYF
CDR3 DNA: TGTGCCAGCAGTTTAAATCGATACACAGATACGCAGTATTTT

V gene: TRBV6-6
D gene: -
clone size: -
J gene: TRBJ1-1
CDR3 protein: CASRKGDMNTEAFF
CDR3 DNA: TGTGCCAGCCGTAAGGGAGACATGAACACTGAAGCTTTCTTT

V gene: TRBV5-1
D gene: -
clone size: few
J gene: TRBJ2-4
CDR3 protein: CASSLRAENIQYF
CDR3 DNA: TGCGCCAGCAGCTTGCGAGCAGAAAACATTCAGTACTTC

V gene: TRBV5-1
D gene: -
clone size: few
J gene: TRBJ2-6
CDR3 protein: CASSLGGSGANVLTF
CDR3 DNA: TGCGCCAGCAGCTTGGGAGGAAGTGGGGCCAACGTCCTGACTTTC

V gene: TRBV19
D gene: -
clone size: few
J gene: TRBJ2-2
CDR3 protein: CASSGWPGELFF
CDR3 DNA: TGTGCCAGCTCAGGGTGGCCCGGGGAGCTGTTTTTT

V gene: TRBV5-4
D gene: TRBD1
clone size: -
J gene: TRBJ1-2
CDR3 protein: CASSVNRGLYGYTF
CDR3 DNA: TGTGCCAGCAGCGTCAACAGGGGGCTCTATGGCTACACCTTC

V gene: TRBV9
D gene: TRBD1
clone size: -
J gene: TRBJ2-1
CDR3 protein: CASSPAGQGFTEQFF
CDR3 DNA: TGTGCCAGCAGCCCGGCGGGACAGGGTTTTACTGAGCAGTTCTTC

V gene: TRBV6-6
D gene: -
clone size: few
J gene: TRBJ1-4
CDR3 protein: CASSYWYANEKLFF
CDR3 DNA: TGTGCCAGCAGTTACTGGTACGCTAATGAAAAACTGTTTTTT

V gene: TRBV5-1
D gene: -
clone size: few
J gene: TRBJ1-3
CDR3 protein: CASSFGTSGNTIYF
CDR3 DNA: TGCGCCAGCAGCTTCGGGACATCCGGAAACACCATATATTTT

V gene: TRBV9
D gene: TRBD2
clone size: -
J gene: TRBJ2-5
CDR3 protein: CASSVGIAGGQETQYF
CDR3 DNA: TGTGCCAGCAGCGTAGGGATAGCGGGGGGGCAGGAGACCCAGTACTTC

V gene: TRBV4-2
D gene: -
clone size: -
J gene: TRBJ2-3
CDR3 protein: CASSLGVGRQTDTQYF
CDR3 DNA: TGTGCCAGCAGCCTGGGGGTGGGCCGTCAAACAGATACGCAGTATTTT

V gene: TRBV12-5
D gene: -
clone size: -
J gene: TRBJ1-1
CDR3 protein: CASGRLGPDTEAFF
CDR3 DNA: TGTGCTAGTGGCCGTCTGGGCCCGGACACTGAAGCTTTCTTT

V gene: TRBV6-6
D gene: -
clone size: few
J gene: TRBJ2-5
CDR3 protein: CASIGASETQYF
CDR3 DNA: TGTGCCAGCATCGGAGCGTCAGAGACCCAGTACTTC

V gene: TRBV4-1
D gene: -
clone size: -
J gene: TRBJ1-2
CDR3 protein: CASSQDRGTNYGYTF
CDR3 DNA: TGCGCCAGCAGCCAAGATCGGGGGACCAACTATGGCTACACCTTC

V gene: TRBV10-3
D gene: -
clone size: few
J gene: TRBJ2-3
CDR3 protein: CAISERTGDTQYF
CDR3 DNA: TGTGCCATCAGTGAAAGGACGGGGGATACGCAGTATTTT

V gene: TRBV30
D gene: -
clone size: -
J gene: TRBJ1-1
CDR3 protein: CAWRGSFTEAFF
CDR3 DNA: TGTGCCTGGAGAGGTTCCTTTACTGAAGCTTTCTTT